This is a list of T cell receptor beta chains from one sample in a study of blood T cells in healthy people across ages. TCRdb re-derived calls from the 5' RACE reads in MiXCR, one entry per CDR3 protein. The sample lists over 1,500,000 distinct CDR3 sequences, 35% to 50% occurring once. Sequencing was carried out using blood. The receptor set was obtained from a human donor in good health. CDR3s include the opening cysteine and the closing phenylalanine or tryptophan. D genes are given only for firm matches. Size tells how often a clone was seen (once, few, many) or the class of an expanded clone, and some rows leave it out.

>few|-|TRBV29-1|12|TRBJ2-1
TGCAGCGTTGGTGGCATGCACAATGAGCAGTTCTTC
CSVGGMHNEQFF
>-|-|TRBV20-1|10|TRBJ2-1
TGCAGTGCCCTAAGAAGTGAGCAGTTCTTC
CSALRSEQFF
>-|-|TRBV7-9|20|TRBJ1-5
TGTGCCAGCAGGAGACATAAACCATCCCACCCCTTATTTAGCAATCAGCCCCAGCATTTT
CASRRHKPSHPLFSNQPQHF
>many|TRBD1|TRBV29-1|12|TRBJ1-2
TGCAGCGTTGGGGGACAGGGCCGTGGCTACACCTTC
CSVGGQGRGYTF
>many|TRBD1|TRBV24-1|16|TRBJ2-7
TGTGCCACCAGTGACACCGGGACAGGGACGGGTTACGAGCAGTACTTC
CATSDTGTGTGYEQYF
>few|TRBD2|TRBV7-2|17|TRBJ2-3
TGTGCCAGCAGCTTAGAGGGACTAGCGGGGGAGGGAGATACGCAGTATTTT
CASSLEGLAGEGDTQYF
>-|TRBD2|TRBV7-2|14|TRBJ2-5
TGTGCCACCACGACTAGCGGGGGGGTGGAGACCCAGTACTTC
CATTTSGGVETQYF
>-|TRBD1|TRBV4-2|16|TRBJ2-1
TGTGCCAGCAGCCAAGATGTGGGCCCAGGGGGTCGGGGGCAGTTCTTC
CASSQDVGPGGRGQFF
>few|-|TRBV6-5|13|TRBJ1-4
TGTGCCAGCAGTTACTCGATGTGGGGAAAACTGTTTTTT
CASSYSMWGKLFF
>-|-|TRBV7-7|13|TRBJ2-1
TGTGCCAGCAGCACTAGACAGGAAGCTGAGCAGTTCTTC
CASSTRQEAEQFF
>-|TRBD1|TRBV4-2|15|TRBJ1-2
TGTGCCAGCAGCCAAGAGAGGGGACAGACCTATGGCTACACCTTC
CASSQERGQTYGYTF
>-|-|TRBV10-3|15|TRBJ1-2
TGTGCCATCAGTGAGTCGGAGGGATATAACTATGGCTACACCTTC
CAISESEGYNYGYTF
>few|-|TRBV5-1|15|TRBJ1-2
TGCGCCAGCAGCTTGTGGCCCGGGGGATCCTATGGCTACACCTTC
CASSLWPGGSYGYTF
>few|-|TRBV27|14|TRBJ2-7
TGTGCCAGCAGTCCCACGGACAGCTCCTACGAGCAGTACTTC
CASSPTDSSYEQYF
>-|-|TRBV9|15|TRBJ2-5
TGTGCCAGCAGCCCCTTCGGGGCGGTGCCCAATGAGCAGTACTTC
CASSPFGAVPNEQYF
>many|-|TRBV6-1|13|TRBJ1-2
TGTGCCAGCAGTTTAGACGTTGACTATGGCTACACCTTC
CASSLDVDYGYTF
>-|-|TRBV4-2|15|TRBJ2-7
TGTGCCGGCAGCCAAGATGGGACGCAAACGGGGGAGCAGTACTTC
CAGSQDGTQTGEQYF
>-|TRBD2|TRBV20-1|18|TRBJ2-1
TGCAGTGCTCAGAGACGGGGGCGTAGCGGGGGGCCGCGCAATGAGCAGTTCTTC
CSAQRRGRSGGPRNEQFF
>-|-|TRBV18|15|TRBJ2-1
TGTGCCAGCTCACCACTTTCGGATGGGTACAATGAGCAGTTCTTC
CASSPLSDGYNEQFF
>few|-|TRBV4-1|14|TRBJ1-1
TGCGCCAGCAGCCATCCCGAGGGCCATAACGAAGCTTTCTTT
CASSHPEGHNEAFF
>-|-|TRBV5-6|13|TRBJ2-5
TGTGCCAGCAGCTTGCTAGAGAAAGAGACCCAGTACTTC
CASSLLEKETQYF